This T cell receptor beta chain was obtained from a study of response to subunit inactivated influenza vaccine. MiXCR, applied by TCRdb to the RT-PCR reads, yields one record per CDR3 protein. The data hold approximately 700,000 distinct CDR3 sequences, with less than 20% observed a single time. General study results and limits: Few new T cells, the authors suggested, are recruited by each seasonal influenza vaccination.

With regard to this clonotype: What it binds is unknown.

The V gene's germline CDR1 is SGHAT and CDR2 FQDESV (reference sequence). This CDR3 contains 18 residues. V lost 0 bases and J 5 bases, leaving 20 bases between the germline ends. This clonotype was obtained from a man over 45 who received an inactivated influenza vaccine. The chain joins TRBV11-1 to TRBJ2-1; TRBD1 or TRBD2 may be the D gene (6 bases each). This sample comprised PBMCs from blood, obtained 11 to 12 days after vaccination. CDR3 nucleotide sequence: TGTGCCAGCAGCTTAGCGAGGTCCAGGGGAGGAAGAAACAATGAGCAGTTCTTC. This gives the protein CASSLARSRGGRNNEQFF. Supplemented by reference TRBV11-1 and TRBJ2-1, the full variable domain reads EAEVAQSPRYKITEKSQAVAFWCDPISGHATLYWYRQILGQGPELLVQFQDESVVDDSQLPKDRFSAERLKGVDSTLKIQPAELGDSAMYLCASSLARSRGGRNNEQFFGPGTRLTVL.